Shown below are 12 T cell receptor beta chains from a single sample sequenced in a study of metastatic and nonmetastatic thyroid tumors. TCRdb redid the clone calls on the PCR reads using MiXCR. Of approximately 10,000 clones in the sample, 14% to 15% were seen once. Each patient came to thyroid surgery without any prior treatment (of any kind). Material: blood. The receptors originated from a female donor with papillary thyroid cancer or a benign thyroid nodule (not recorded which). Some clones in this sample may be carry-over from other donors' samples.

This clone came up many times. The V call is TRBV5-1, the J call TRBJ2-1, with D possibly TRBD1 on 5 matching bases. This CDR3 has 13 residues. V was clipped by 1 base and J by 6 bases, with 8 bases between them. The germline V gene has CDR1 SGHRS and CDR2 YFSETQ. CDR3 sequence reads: CASSLPGPNEQFF. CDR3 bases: TGCGCCAGCAGCTTGCCAGGGCCCAATGAGCAGTTCTTC.

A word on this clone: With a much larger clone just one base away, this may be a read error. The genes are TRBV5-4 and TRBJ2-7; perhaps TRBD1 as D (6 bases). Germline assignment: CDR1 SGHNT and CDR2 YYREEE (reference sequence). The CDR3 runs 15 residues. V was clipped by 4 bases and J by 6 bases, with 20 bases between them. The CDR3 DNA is TGTGCCAGCAGCGTACCCGTGGGGGCAGGGATCGAGCAGTACTTC. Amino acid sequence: CASSVPVGAGIEQYF.

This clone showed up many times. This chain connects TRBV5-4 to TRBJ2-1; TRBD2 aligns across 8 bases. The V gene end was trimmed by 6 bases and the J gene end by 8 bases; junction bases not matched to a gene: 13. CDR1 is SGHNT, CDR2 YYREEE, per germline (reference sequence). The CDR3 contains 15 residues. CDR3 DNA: TGTGCCAGCAAAAAAAGCGGGAGTACCAGGGATGAGCAGTTCTTC. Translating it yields CASKKSGSTRDEQFF.

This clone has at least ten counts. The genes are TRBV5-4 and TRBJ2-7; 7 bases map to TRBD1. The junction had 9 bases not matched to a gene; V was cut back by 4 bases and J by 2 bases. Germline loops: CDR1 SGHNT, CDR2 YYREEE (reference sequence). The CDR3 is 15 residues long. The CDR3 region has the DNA TGTGCCAGCAGCCAGCAAACAGGGGACCCCTACGAGCAGTACTTC. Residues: CASSQQTGDPYEQYF.

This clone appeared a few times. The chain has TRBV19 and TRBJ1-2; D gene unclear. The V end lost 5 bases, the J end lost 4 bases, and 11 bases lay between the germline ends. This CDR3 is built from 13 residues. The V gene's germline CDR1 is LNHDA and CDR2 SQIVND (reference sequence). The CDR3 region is CASSRDGIYGYTF. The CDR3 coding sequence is TGTGCCAGTAGTCGGGATGGAATCTATGGCTACACCTTC.

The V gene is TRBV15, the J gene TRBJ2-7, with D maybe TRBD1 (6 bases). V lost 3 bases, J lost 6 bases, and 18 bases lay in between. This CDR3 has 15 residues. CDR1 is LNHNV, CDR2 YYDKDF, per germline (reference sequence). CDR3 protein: CATSSNPTGMAEQYF. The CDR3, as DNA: TGTGCCACCAGCAGTAATCCGACAGGAATGGCCGAGCAGTACTTC.

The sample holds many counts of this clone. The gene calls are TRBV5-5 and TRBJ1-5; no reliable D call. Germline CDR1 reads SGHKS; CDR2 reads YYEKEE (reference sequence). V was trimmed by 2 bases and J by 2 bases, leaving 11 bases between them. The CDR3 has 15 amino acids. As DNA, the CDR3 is TGTGCCAGCAGCTTTCAGGTCCTCGGCAATCAGCCCCAGCATTTT. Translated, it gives CASSFQVLGNQPQHF.

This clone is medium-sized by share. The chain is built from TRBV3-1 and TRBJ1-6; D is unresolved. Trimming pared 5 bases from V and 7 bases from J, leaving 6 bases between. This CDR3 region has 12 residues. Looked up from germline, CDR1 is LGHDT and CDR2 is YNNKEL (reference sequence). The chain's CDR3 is CASSTRNSPLHF. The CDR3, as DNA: TGTGCCAGCAGCACCCGCAATTCACCCCTCCACTTT.

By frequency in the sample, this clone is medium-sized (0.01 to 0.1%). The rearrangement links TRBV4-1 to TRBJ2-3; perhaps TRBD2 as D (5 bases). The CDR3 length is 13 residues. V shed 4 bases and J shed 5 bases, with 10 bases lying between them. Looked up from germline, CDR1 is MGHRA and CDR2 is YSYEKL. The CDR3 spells CASSREGGDTQYF. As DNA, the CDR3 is TGCGCCAGCAGCCGCGAAGGAGGAGATACGCAGTATTTT.

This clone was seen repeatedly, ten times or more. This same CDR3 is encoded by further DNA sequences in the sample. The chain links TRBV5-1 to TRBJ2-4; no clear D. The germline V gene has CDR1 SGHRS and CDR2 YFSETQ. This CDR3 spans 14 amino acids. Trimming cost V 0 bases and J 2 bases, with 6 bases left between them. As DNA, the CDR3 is TGCGCCAGCAGCTTGGGACACTCCAAAAACATTCAGTACTTC. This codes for CASSLGHSKNIQYF.

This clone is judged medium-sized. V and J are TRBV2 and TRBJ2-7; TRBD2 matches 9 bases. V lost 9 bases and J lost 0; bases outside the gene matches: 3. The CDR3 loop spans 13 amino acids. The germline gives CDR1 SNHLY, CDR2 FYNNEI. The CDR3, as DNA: TGTGCCAGTCTAGCGGGGCCCTCCTACGAGCAGTACTTC. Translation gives CASLAGPSYEQYF.

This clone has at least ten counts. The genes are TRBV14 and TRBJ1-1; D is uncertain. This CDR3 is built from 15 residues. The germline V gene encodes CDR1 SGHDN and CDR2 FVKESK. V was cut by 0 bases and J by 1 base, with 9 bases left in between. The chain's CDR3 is CASSQDLAGNTEAFF. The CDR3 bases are TGTGCCAGCAGCCAAGATTTAGCGGGGAACACTGAAGCTTTCTTT.